This T cell receptor beta chain originates from a study of CD8+ T cells in alopecia areata. Study results and limitations: Normal scalp had lower clonality than lesional scalp, with alopecia totalis/universalis lesions showing this most strongly.

Sorting from PBMCs produced CD4+ and CD8+ T cells. Comments on this clone: The antigen is not known.

Germline V gene lookup returns CDR1 MGHRA and CDR2 YSYEKL. The CDR3 totals 14 residues. Deletions cut 0 bases from V and 2 bases from J, with 6 bases between. In each case, RNA was isolated and then reverse transcribed into cDNA as the sequencing template. Method: immunoSEQ multiplex PCR; TCRdb's copy keeps in-frame clones and lacks some. This sample has 120,000 to 150,000 clones, with around 50% found just once. The sequencing sample was made of CD4+ T cells sorted from blood. V and J are TRBV4-1 and TRBJ2-3, with D unresolved. This receptor was identified in a human donor with alopecia areata. The CDR3 DNA follows: TGCGCCAGCAGCCAAGATGGGGACACAGATACGCAGTATTTT. Its translation: CASSQDGDTDTQYF.